This T cell receptor beta chain was identified during a study of brain T cells in children with intractable seizures. Surgery cases with the highest brain T cell transcript signatures were chosen for sequencing. Profiling relied on immunoSEQ multiplex PCR, and the TCRdb table lists in-frame clones only, not all of them. In the table there are about 5,200 clones, about 91% of which are singletons. This CDR3 comprises 14 residues. V gave up 4 bases and J gave up 1 base, with 9 bases separating them. Germline-derived CDR1 and CDR2 are MRHNA and SNTAGT. This clonotype was sampled from a boy less than two years old with focal cortical dysplasia and intractable seizures. The chain links TRBV6-4 to TRBJ2-3, with D perhaps matching TRBD2 (6 bases). The input for sequencing was resected brain tissue, taken at surgery. The CDR3 sequence: CASSVGGGTDTQYF. CDR3 in DNA: TGTGCCAGCAGTGTCGGGGGAGGCACAGATACGCAGTATTTT.